This record looks at one T cell receptor beta chain sequence and its context. These data originate in a study of blood T cell repertoires in COVID-19. Study at large: Material from acute and convalescent COVID-19 was sourced from the United States, Italy and Spain. T cells, B-cell-depleted T cells, or PBMCs supplied cDNA or gDNA.

CDR1 MDHEN and CDR2 SYDVKM come from the germline V gene. Trimming took off 2 bases at V and 10 bases at J, with 11 bases between the two ends. This CDR3 region has 12 residues. In the study's own analysis: Reference gene primers were amplified, and this amplification served to estimate nucleated cell counts. Some clones are missing from TCRdb's copy, which holds only in-frame ones; the method was immunoSEQ multiplex PCR. The V and J calls and clone size are taken from that table; D and trimming were inferred from the DNA. The table records tens of thousands of clones, about 88% of them present only once.

The clonotype comes from a human donor in a cohort sampled during active COVID-19. Specimen: peripheral blood. This chain links TRBV28 with TRBJ1-1; maybe TRBD1 (5 bases). The CDR3 sequence is CASSLQGSRAFF. CDR3 DNA sequence: TGTGCCAGCAGTTTACAGGGATCGCGAGCTTTCTTT.